One sample yielded the 18 T cell receptor beta chains listed below, sequenced in a study of shared clonotypes between healthy human individuals. The table came from immunoSEQ multiplex PCR; TCRdb's copy has only in-frame clones and leaves some out. The table records roughly 1,000,000 clones, around 78% of them present only once. The source material was memory CD4+ T cells from PBMCs. Subset reported: CD45RA-negative fraction. Receptors were obtained from a man between 18 and 29 years old in good health. Some clones in this sample may be carry-over from other donors' samples.

This chain uses TRBV11-3 with TRBJ2-3; TRBD2 matches 8 bases. V shed 5 bases and J 5 bases; nucleotides not matched to a gene: 15. The CDR3 spans 17 residues. Germline V gives CDR1 SGHNT, CDR2 YENEEA. The CDR3 DNA reads TGTGCCAGCAGCAGTGGGGGGAGCGGGAGTCGTAGAGATACGCAGTATTTT. Translation: CASSSGGSGSRRDTQYF.

V is TRBV7-9 and J is TRBJ2-7, with D possibly matching TRBD1 (5 bases). Germline CDR1 and CDR2: SEHNR and FQNEAQ (reference sequence). This CDR3 spans 12 amino acids. Trimming shortened V by 6 bases and J by 6 bases, and 12 bases separated the two germline ends. This CDR3 reads CASRDTGFEQYF. CDR3 bases: TGTGCCAGCAGGGACACAGGTTTCGAGCAGTACTTC.

This chain joins TRBV10-1 and TRBJ2-3, with D unresolved. Germline loops: CDR1 WNHNN, CDR2 SYGVQD (reference sequence). This CDR3 spans 13 amino acids. V lost 5 bases to trimming and J lost 2 bases, with 8 bases between them. CDR3 nucleotide sequence: TGCGCCAGCAGTCCGACGCCCACAGATACGCAGTATTTT. Translation: CASSPTPTDTQYF.

The chain links TRBV7-9 to TRBJ2-3; D is unresolved. CDR3 length: 16 residues. V was pared by 1 base and J by 3 bases, with 14 bases between. Germline CDR1 reads SEHNR; CDR2 reads FQNEAQ (reference sequence). The DNA of the CDR3 is TGTGCCAGCAGCTTAGAGTGGGGTATTAGGACAGATACGCAGTATTTT. Its protein is CASSLEWGIRTDTQYF.

V usage is TRBV5-8 and J usage is TRBJ2-7, with D hard to call. With 0 bases removed from V and 1 base from J, the gap between germline ends came to 8 bases. Per germline, CDR1 SGHTS and CDR2 YDEGEE. CDR3 size: 14 residues. The CDR3 coding sequence is TGTGCCAGCAGCTTGGCGGCCACTTCCTACGAGCAGTACTTC. It codes for CASSLAATSYEQYF.

This rearrangement joins TRBV6-5 to TRBJ1-5; no firm D call. The length of the CDR3 is 12 residues. Germline V lookup: CDR1 MNHEY, CDR2 SVGAGI. Deletions cut 7 bases from V and 2 bases from J, with 6 bases between. As DNA, the CDR3 is TGTGCCAGCACCGACGGCAATCAGCCCCAGCATTTT. Its translation: CASTDGNQPQHF.

The V and J genes are TRBV15 and TRBJ1-3; a weak D match, TRBD1 (5 bases). V was trimmed by 5 bases and J by 1 base, leaving 15 bases between them. Germline CDR1 reads LNHNV; CDR2 reads YYDKDF (reference sequence). This CDR3 is 16 amino acids long. CDR3 sequence: CATSQWGRESGNTIYF. CDR3 coding DNA: TGTGCCACCAGCCAGTGGGGCAGGGAATCTGGAAACACCATATATTTT.

The chain employs TRBV6-1 and TRBJ1-5, with TRBD1 as a possible D gene (6 bases). The germline CDR1 and CDR2 sequences are MNHNS and SASEGT. The CDR3 contains 14 residues. V was clipped by 3 bases and J by 1 base, with 7 bases between them. Here the CDR3 reads CASSEQGSNQPQHF. Written as DNA, the CDR3 is TGTGCCAGCAGTGAGCAGGGGAGCAATCAGCCCCAGCATTTT.

This clone was counted a few times. The chain combines TRBV19 with TRBJ1-1; 10 nucleotides agree with TRBD1. The CDR3 covers 19 residues. Germline V gene lookup returns CDR1 LNHDA and CDR2 SQIVND (reference sequence). V lost 4 bases to trimming and J lost 6 bases; unmatched junction nucleotides: 20. The CDR3, as DNA: TGTGCCAGTAGTACTCGCGGCTTTGTTGCGACAGGGGGCATGTCTGAAGCTTTCTTT. Translating it yields CASSTRGFVATGGMSEAFF.

Concerning this clone: The likely explanation is a read error, given a far larger clone one base away. This sample also contains other DNA sequences that code for the same CDR3. CDR3: CAWSGGVNTEAFF. The CDR3, as DNA: TGTGCCTGGAGTGGGGGGGTGAACACTGAAGCTTTCTTT. This chain joins TRBV30 and TRBJ1-1; D perhaps matches TRBD1 (5 bases). The germline gives CDR1 GTSNPN, CDR2 SVGIG (reference sequence). V was pared by 1 base and J by 0 bases, with 6 bases between. The CDR3 is 13 residues long.

DNA for the CDR3: TGTGCCAGCAGCCAAGGTGGACTGGGGGAGACCCAGTACTTC. Protein product: CASSQGGLGETQYF. The chain is built from TRBV4-2 and TRBJ2-5, with D possibly being TRBD2 (5 bases). In germline, CDR1 is LGHNA, CDR2 YNFKEQ. This CDR3 is built from 14 residues. Trimming cost V 1 base and J 5 bases, with 11 bases left between them.

In this sample, this clone turned up many times. The V gene is TRBV2, the J gene TRBJ1-5; 7 bases are shared with TRBD1. This CDR3 comprises 14 residues. The germline gives CDR1 SNHLY, CDR2 FYNNEI. V was clipped by 2 bases and J by 4 bases; unmatched bases: 2. The CDR3 loop reads CASSEWDRNQPQHF. The CDR3 region has the DNA TGTGCCAGCAGTGAATGGGACAGAAATCAGCCCCAGCATTTT.

The chain is built from TRBV14 and TRBJ2-7; D is possibly TRBD2 (5 bases). Germline assignment: CDR1 SGHDN and CDR2 FVKESK. V lost 1 base and J lost 11, with 12 bases in between. The CDR3 covers 12 residues. DNA for the CDR3: TGTGCCAGCAGCCAAGGAAGAGGGAAGAAGTACTTC. The encoded protein is CASSQGRGKKYF.

The chain has TRBV6-4 and TRBJ1-5; D unclear. Trimming pared 9 bases from V and 11 bases from J, leaving 8 bases between. The germline gives CDR1 MRHNA, CDR2 SNTAGT. The length of the CDR3 is 9 residues. The chain's CDR3 is CARSGTQHF. In nucleotides, the CDR3 is TGTGCCAGATCTGGGACCCAGCATTTT.

The chain employs TRBV15 and TRBJ1-4; D remains unclear. V lost 3 bases and J lost 4, with 15 bases in between. Per the germline V gene, CDR1 is LNHNV and CDR2 is YYDKDF (reference sequence). The CDR3 loop spans 16 amino acids. Here the CDR3 DNA reads TGTGCCACCAGCAGGACTTCAGGACGCGTTAATGAAAAACTGTTTTTT. This gives the protein CATSRTSGRVNEKLFF.

The genes are TRBV7-8 and TRBJ2-3; D perhaps matches TRBD1 (7 bases). The V gene lost 4 bases and the J gene lost 7 bases, with 18 bases spanning the gap. Germline CDR1 reads SGHVS; CDR2 reads FQNEAQ. This CDR3 comprises 15 residues. This CDR3 reads CASSSRRGRLNTQYF. The CDR3 DNA is TGTGCCAGCAGCTCCCGGAGGGGGCGGTTGAATACGCAGTATTTT.

CDR3: CASSRLRTDLHEQYF. The CDR3, as DNA: TGTGCCAGCAGCAGACTGAGGACAGACCTCCACGAGCAGTACTTC. The gene calls are TRBV27 and TRBJ2-7; possibly TRBD1 for D (6 bases). Germline V gene lookup returns CDR1 MNHEY and CDR2 SMNVEV (reference sequence). Deletions cut 6 bases from V and 5 bases from J, with 20 bases between. There are 15 residues in the CDR3.

This clone was counted between two and nine times. The chain carries TRBV10-1 and TRBJ1-2, with D perhaps TRBD1 (5 bases). V lost 0 bases and J lost 6, with 17 bases in between. The CDR3 contains 16 residues. The germline gives CDR1 WNHNN, CDR2 SYGVQD (reference sequence). The CDR3 loop reads CASSESTGGSLDGYTF. CDR3 nucleotides: TGCGCCAGCAGTGAGTCTACGGGGGGGAGCTTGGATGGCTACACCTTC.